This TCR beta chain was identified during a study of shared clonotypes between healthy human individuals. TCRdb's copy holds only in-frame clones and misses some; the assay was immunoSEQ multiplex PCR. The table records 2 million to 2.5 million clones, approximately 94% of them present only once. V was cut by 3 bases and J by 2 bases, with 9 bases left in between. Germline V CDR1 and CDR2: SQVTM, ANQGSEA. This CDR3 comprises 13 residues. This clone came up once. Sequencing was done on a sample of naive CD4+ T cells sorted from blood. Subset described: CD45RA+ positively selected. The chain couples TRBV29-1 to TRBJ2-3; D is unclear. The clonotype comes from a man aged 18 to 29 in good health. The CDR3: CSVEFRLTDTQYF. DNA of the CDR3: TGCAGCGTTGAGTTTCGCCTCACAGATACGCAGTATTTT.